This TCR beta chain was identified in a study of beta chain features in type 1 diabetes. Study-wide context: All samples yielded around 99 million examined sorted cells. Study-wide findings and caveats: Naive, central memory and Treg TCRB repertoires appeared more alike in patients than in healthy donors. Among all four CD4+ subsets, Type 1 diabetes patients had TCRB CDR3s that were moderately but significantly shorter.

As every portion of the isolated RNA was reverse transcribed, the sequencing read expressed TCRB transcripts. Read counts averaged roughly 3.7 million for samples of naive, central memory and regulatory T cells. Assay used: immunoSEQ multiplex PCR; TCRdb lists only in-frame clones, some missing. The table includes hundreds of thousands of clones, 13% detected once. The CDR3 consists of 12 residues. Trimming removed 4 bases at V and 7 bases at J, with 10 bases between. Germline assignment: CDR1 SEHNR and CDR2 FQNEAQ (reference sequence). This clone was seen more than once but under ten times. The antigen is unknown. Isolation of CD4+ naive, central memory, regulatory and stem cell-like memory cells was achieved by sorting via CD45RO/CCR7/CD25/CD127/CD95/CD27.

The sequence came from a man in his late teens or twenties with type 1 diabetes. The J gene is TRBJ1-2, the V gene TRBV7-9; D unresolved. The sequenced sample consisted of naive CD4+ T cells from blood. The CDR3 bases are TGTGCCAGCAGCTCATATTTAGGTGGCTACACCTTC. Translated, it gives CASSSYLGGYTF.